This TCR beta chain was documented in a study of T cells in Graves' hyperthyroidism and ophthalmopathy. Regarding the study as a whole: Ophthalmopathy cases were set apart from stable hyperthyroidism by a 13 V-J model.

Germline V lookup: CDR1 LNHDA, CDR2 SQIVND (reference sequence). The CDR3 runs 13 residues. Trimming shortened V by 11 bases and J by 6 bases, and 17 bases separated the two germline ends. Concerning this clonotype itself: Antigen: not known.

Graves' hyperthyroidism without ophthalmopathy progression within 18 months was termed stable. Newly diagnosed patients aged 18 to 65 had hyperthyroidism of under 2 months' duration. Out of approximately 10 ml of fresh peripheral blood came the PBMCs. Amplified TCR beta CDR3 regions derived from RNA transcripts. HTBI primers drove first-round RT-PCR of the TCR CDR3. TCRdb re-derived calls from the multiplex PCR reads in MiXCR, one entry per CDR3 protein. This sample has some 440,000 distinct CDR3 sequences; 15% to 19% occur once, and the top ten carry over 7.5%. This sequence originates from a woman between 18 and 29 years old with Graves' hyperthyroidism. The source material was blood. The genes are TRBV19 and TRBJ2-1, with TRBD2 as a possible D gene (7 bases). As DNA, the CDR3 is TGTGCCGTTGGGAGGGGGGCCTGCAATGAGCAGTTCTTC. It codes for CAVGRGACNEQFF.